These 10 T cell receptor beta chains originate from one sample sequenced in a study of T cells in Graves' hyperthyroidism and ophthalmopathy. Researchers took RNA transcripts and amplified the TCR beta CDR3 regions from them. A first-round RT-PCR of the TCR CDR3 used the HTBI primer set. TCRdb redid the calling of the multiplex PCR reads with MiXCR, one entry per CDR3 protein. Of 640,000 or so distinct CDR3 sequences detected, around 15% appear once; the ten largest clones hold approximately 4.3%. The sequencing input was blood. These receptors came from a woman between 40 and 55 years old with Graves' ophthalmopathy.

In its sample, this clonotype was seen many times. The CDR3: CASSPPKGNHYEQYF. In DNA, the CDR3 is TGTGCCAGTAGTCCGCCGAAGGGAAACCACTACGAGCAGTACTTC. The chain uses TRBV19 and TRBJ2-7; D is uncertain. The CDR3 runs to 15 residues. Germline assignment: CDR1 LNHDA and CDR2 SQIVND (reference sequence). V was clipped by 5 bases and J by 3 bases, with 17 bases between them.

This sequence joins TRBV4-3 and TRBJ2-5; 7 nucleotides align to TRBD2. Germline values: CDR1 LGHNA, CDR2 YSLEER. Trimming removed 3 bases from V and 2 bases from J; junction bases left unmatched: 9. The CDR3 runs to 16 residues. The CDR3 sequence is CASSQDTGGSQETQYF. CDR3 bases: TGCGCCAGCAGCCAGGACACGGGGGGTTCACAAGAGACCCAGTACTTC.

V is TRBV20-1 and J is TRBJ1-2, with 9 bases fitting TRBD1. The germline CDR1 and CDR2 sequences are DFQATT and SNEGSKA (reference sequence). With V trimmed by 6 bases and J by 1 base, 3 bases remained unmatched. This CDR3 has 13 residues. The CDR3, as DNA: TGCAGTGCGCGGGGACAGGGTAACTATGGCTACACCTTC. This translates into CSARGQGNYGYTF.

This clonotype was counted ten times or more. This sequence joins TRBV30 and TRBJ2-7; 11 bases are shared with TRBD1. Germline CDR1 reads GTSNPN; CDR2 reads SVGIG (reference sequence). With V trimmed by 5 bases and J by 3 bases, 0 bases remained unmatched. The CDR3 has 12 amino acids. The CDR3 loop is CAWGTGGYEQYF. DNA of the CDR3: TGTGCCTGGGGGACAGGGGGCTACGAGCAGTACTTC. Filled out from reference TRBV30 and TRBJ2-7, the complete variable domain reads SQTIHQWPATLVQPVGSPLSLECTVEGTSNPNLYWYRQAAGRGLQLLFYSVGIGQISSEVPQNLSASRPQDRQFILSSKKLLLSDSGFYLCAWGTGGYEQYFGPGTRLTVT.

This clonotype was seen many times. V is TRBV29-1 and J is TRBJ1-5; D is ambiguous. CDR1 is SQVTM, CDR2 ANQGSEA, per germline. The length of the CDR3 is 12 residues. The V end was cut by 6 bases, the J end by 3 bases, with 9 bases between. The DNA for the CDR3 is TGCAGCGTGCAAGGGAACAATCAGCCCCAGCATTTT. Translated, it gives CSVQGNNQPQHF.

A few counts support this clonotype. The V gene is TRBV7-6, the J gene TRBJ1-5; no clear D gene. The CDR3 has 16 residues. The germline CDR1 and CDR2 sequences are SGHVS and FNYEAQ. Trimming shortened V by 1 base and J by 0 bases, and 10 bases separated the two germline ends. The CDR3 protein is CASSLVVGNSNQPQHF. In DNA form, the CDR3 reads TGTGCCAGCAGCTTAGTAGTCGGGAATAGCAATCAGCCCCAGCATTTT.

This clonotype has a count of ten or more. The rearrangement uses TRBV6-6 and TRBJ2-7, with 7 bases fitting TRBD1. The CDR3 is 15 amino acids. Germline V CDR1 and CDR2: MNHNY, SVGAGI (reference sequence). V dropped 0 bases and J dropped 3; count of bases not matched to a gene: 5. CDR3 sequence (DNA): TGTGCCAGCAGTTACTCGATACAGGGGAGCTACGAGCAGTACTTC. Translating gives CASSYSIQGSYEQYF.

This clonotype was seen repeatedly, ten times or more. The rearrangement joins TRBV2 to TRBJ2-3; a possible D gene is TRBD1 (5 bases). There are 16 residues in the CDR3. Germline assignment: CDR1 SNHLY and CDR2 FYNNEI. The germline V and J ends were trimmed by 4 bases and 2 bases, with 16 bases remaining between them. CDR3 protein: CASSGDFAGITDTQYF. The DNA of the CDR3 is TGTGCCAGCAGTGGGGATTTTGCAGGGATCACAGATACGCAGTATTTT.

The V call is TRBV3-1, the J call TRBJ2-7; TRBD2 aligns across 13 bases. Looked up from germline, CDR1 is LGHDT and CDR2 is YNNKEL (reference sequence). The CDR3 runs 16 residues. J gave up 3 bases and V 6 bases, and 8 bases lay outside the gene matches. CDR3 bases: TGTGCCAGCAGTCGAGGACTAGCGGGAGAGTACTACGAGCAGTACTTC. Protein: CASSRGLAGEYYEQYF.

There are a few counts of this clonotype. The V call is TRBV19, the J call TRBJ2-2, with TRBD2 matching 7 bases. CDR1 and CDR2 (germline): LNHDA, SQIVND (reference sequence). This CDR3 comprises 17 residues. V gave up 6 bases and J gave up 3 bases; unmatched junction bases: 13. CDR3 region: CASRSTSSGSHTGELFF. The CDR3 DNA reads as TGTGCCAGTAGGTCGACTAGCTCCGGGTCGCACACCGGGGAGCTGTTTTTT.